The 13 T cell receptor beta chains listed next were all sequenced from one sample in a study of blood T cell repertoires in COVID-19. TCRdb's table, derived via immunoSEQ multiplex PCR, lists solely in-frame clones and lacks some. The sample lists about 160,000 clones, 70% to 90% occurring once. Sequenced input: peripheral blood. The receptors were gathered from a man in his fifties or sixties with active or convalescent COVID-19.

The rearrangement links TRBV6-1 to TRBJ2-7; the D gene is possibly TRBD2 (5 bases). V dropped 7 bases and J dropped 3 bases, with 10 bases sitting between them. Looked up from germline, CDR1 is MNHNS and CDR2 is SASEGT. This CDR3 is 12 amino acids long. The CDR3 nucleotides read TGTGCCAGCAAAGGACTGTACTACGAGCAGTACTTC. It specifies CASKGLYYEQYF.

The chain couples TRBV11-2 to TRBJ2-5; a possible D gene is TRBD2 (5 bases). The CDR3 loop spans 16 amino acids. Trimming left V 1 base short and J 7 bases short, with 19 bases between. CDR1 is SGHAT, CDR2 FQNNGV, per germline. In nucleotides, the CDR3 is TGTGCCAGCAGCTTAGTTTCATCATCCAGCGGCGGGACCCAGTACTTC. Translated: CASSLVSSSSGGTQYF. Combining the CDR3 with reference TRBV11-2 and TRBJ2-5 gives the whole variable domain EAGVAQSPRYKIIEKRQSVAFWCNPISGHATLYWYQQILGQGPKLLIQFQNNGVVDDSQLPKDRFSAERLKGVDSTLKIQPAKLEDSAVYLCASSLVSSSSGGTQYFGPGTRLLVL.

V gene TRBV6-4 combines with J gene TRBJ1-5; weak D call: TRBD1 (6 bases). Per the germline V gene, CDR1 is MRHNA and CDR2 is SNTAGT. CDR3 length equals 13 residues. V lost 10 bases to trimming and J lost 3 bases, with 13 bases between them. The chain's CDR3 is CATRGDNNQPQHF. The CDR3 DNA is TGTGCCACTCGAGGGGACAACAATCAGCCCCAGCATTTT.

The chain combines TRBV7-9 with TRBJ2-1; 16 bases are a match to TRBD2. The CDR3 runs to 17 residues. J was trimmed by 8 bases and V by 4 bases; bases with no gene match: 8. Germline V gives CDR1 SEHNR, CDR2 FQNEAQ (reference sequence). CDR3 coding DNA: TGTGCCAGCAGCTCGGGACTAGCGGGGGGGAGATGGGATGAGCAGTTCTTC. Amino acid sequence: CASSSGLAGGRWDEQFF. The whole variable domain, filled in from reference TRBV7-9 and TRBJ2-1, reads DTGVSQNPRHKITKRGQNVTFRCDPISEHNRLYWYRQTLGQGPEFLTYFQNEAQLEKSRLLSDRFSAERPKGSFSTLEIQRTEQGDSAMYLCASSSGLAGGRWDEQFFGPGTRLTVL.

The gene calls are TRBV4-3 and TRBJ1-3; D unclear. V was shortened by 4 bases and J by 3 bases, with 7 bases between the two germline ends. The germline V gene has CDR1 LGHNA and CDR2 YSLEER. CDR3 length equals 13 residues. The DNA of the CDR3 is TGCGCCAGCAGCCCGGCAGGTGGAAACACCATATATTTT. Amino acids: CASSPAGGNTIYF.

The CDR3 protein is CASSLGGHSPLHF. The CDR3 nucleotides are TGTGCCAGCAGTTTGGGTGGGCATTCACCCCTCCACTTT. The rearrangement uses TRBV12-3 or TRBV12-4 and TRBJ1-6; D unresolved. V lost 3 bases and J 8 bases, leaving 8 bases between the germline ends. This CDR3 is built from 13 residues.

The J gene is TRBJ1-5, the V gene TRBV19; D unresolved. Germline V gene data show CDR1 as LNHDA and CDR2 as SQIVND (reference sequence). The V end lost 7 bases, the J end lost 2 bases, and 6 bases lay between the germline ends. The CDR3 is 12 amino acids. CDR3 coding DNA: TGTGCCAGTAACCAGGGCAATCAGCCCCAGCATTTT. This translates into CASNQGNQPQHF. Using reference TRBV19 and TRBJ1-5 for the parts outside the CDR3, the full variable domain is DGGITQSPKYLFRKEGQNVTLSCEQNLNHDAMYWYRQDPGQGLRLIYYSQIVNDFQKGDIAEGYSVSREKKESFPLTVTSAQKNPTAFYLCASNQGNQPQHFGDGTRLSIL.

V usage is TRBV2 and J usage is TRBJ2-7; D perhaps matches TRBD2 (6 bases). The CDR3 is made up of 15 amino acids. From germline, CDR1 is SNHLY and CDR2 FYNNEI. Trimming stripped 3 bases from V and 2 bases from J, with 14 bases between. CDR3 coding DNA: TGTGCCAGCAGTGATATTCCCGGGAGCCCCTACGAGCAGTACTTC. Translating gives CASSDIPGSPYEQYF.

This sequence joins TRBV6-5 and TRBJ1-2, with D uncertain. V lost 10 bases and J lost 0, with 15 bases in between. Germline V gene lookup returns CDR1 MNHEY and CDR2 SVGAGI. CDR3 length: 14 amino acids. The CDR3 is CATQQSLTNYGYTF. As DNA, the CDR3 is TGTGCCACCCAACAGTCACTTACTAACTATGGCTACACCTTC.

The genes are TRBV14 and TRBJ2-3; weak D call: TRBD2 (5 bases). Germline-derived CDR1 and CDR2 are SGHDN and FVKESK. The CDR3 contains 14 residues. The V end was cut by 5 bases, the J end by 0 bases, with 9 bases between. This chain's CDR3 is CASSRVASTDTQYF. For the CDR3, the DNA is TGTGCCAGCAGCAGAGTAGCGAGCACAGATACGCAGTATTTT.

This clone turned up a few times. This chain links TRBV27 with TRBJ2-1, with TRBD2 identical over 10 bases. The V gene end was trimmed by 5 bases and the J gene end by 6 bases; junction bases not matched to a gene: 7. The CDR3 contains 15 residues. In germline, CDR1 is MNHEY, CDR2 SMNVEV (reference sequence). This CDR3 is CASSPSGGRGNEQFF. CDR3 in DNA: TGTGCCAGCAGTCCTAGCGGGGGCCGGGGCAATGAGCAGTTCTTC.

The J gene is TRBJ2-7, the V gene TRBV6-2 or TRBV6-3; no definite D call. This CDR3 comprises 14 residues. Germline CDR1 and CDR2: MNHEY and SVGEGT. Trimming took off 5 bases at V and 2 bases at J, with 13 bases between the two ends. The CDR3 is CASSTQVGAYEQYF. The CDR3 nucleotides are TGTGCCAGCAGTACTCAGGTGGGCGCCTACGAGCAGTACTTC.

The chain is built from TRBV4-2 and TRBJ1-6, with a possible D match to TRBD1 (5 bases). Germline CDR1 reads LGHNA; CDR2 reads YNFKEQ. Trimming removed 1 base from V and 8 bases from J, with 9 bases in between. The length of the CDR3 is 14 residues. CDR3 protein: CASSQGTSDSPLHF. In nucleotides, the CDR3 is TGTGCCAGCAGCCAAGGGACATCGGATTCACCCCTCCACTTT.